The 18 T cell receptor beta chains in this list originate from one sample, sequenced in a study of blood T cells in healthy people across ages. For the second PCR, which ran for roughly 6 to 12 cycles, a sample-barcoded 5' primer and a J-beta primer mix were used. TCRdb redid the calling of the 5' RACE reads with MiXCR, one entry per CDR3 protein. The sample lists around 1,000,000 distinct CDR3 sequences, almost 25% occurring once. The data also belong to a second study, concerning T cells of mothers and their children.

The sample consisted of blood. The receptors derive from a girl aged 2-10 years in good health.

V gene TRBV6-5 combines with J gene TRBJ1-2; TRBD1 matches at 8 bases. Per the germline V gene, CDR1 is MNHEY and CDR2 is SVGAGI. CDR3 length: 14 residues. V was pared by 7 bases and J by 8 bases, with 12 bases of the junction left unmatched. The CDR3 DNA is TGTGCCAGCATCGGATCAGGGGGCTTTGGGGGCTACACCTTC. Protein sequence: CASIGSGGFGGYTF.

The chain recombines TRBV11-3 with TRBJ2-4; maybe TRBD1 (6 bases). The length of the CDR3 is 13 residues. Germline V CDR1 and CDR2: SGHNT, YENEEA. V lost 4 bases and J lost 5, with 9 bases in between. The CDR3 region is CASSSEGENIQYF. The CDR3 nucleotides read TGTGCCAGCAGCTCCGAGGGGGAAAACATTCAGTACTTC.

The chain employs TRBV9 and TRBJ2-2; D possibly corresponds to TRBD2 (6 bases). This CDR3 contains 14 residues. The V gene lost 3 bases and the J gene lost 5 bases, with 11 bases spanning the gap. Germline-derived CDR1 and CDR2 are SGDLS and YYNGEE. The CDR3 reads CASSASGDTGELFF. The CDR3 DNA sequence: TGTGCCAGCAGCGCATCGGGGGATACCGGGGAGCTGTTTTTT.

The chain is built from TRBV4-1 and TRBJ1-2; TRBD1 is a possible D gene (5 bases). Trimming took 0 bases from V and 5 from J, leaving 10 bases between them. The CDR3 loop spans 14 amino acids. Germline-derived CDR1 and CDR2 are MGHRA and YSYEKL. CDR3 DNA sequence: TGCGCCAGCAGCCAAGATGCCAGGGTATATGGCTACACCTTC. Its translation is CASSQDARVYGYTF.

V gene TRBV5-1 combines with J gene TRBJ2-3; 14 nucleotides agree with TRBD2. CDR3 length: 18 residues. The germline gives CDR1 SGHRS, CDR2 YFSETQ. Trimming removed 2 bases from V and 8 bases from J; junction bases left unmatched: 13. CDR3 loop: CASSFISPGLAGVATQYF. Written as DNA, the CDR3 is TGCGCCAGCAGCTTTATTAGTCCGGGACTAGCGGGAGTTGCTACGCAGTATTTT.

The CDR3 DNA reads TGTGCCAGCAGCTCAGGGACTAGCGAGAGGCTGGAGCAGTTCTTC. It is translated as CASSSGTSERLEQFF. This chain connects TRBV2 to TRBJ2-1, with TRBD2 identical over 10 bases. V lost 6 bases to trimming and J lost 10 bases; unmatched junction nucleotides: 12. Germline V lookup: CDR1 SNHLY, CDR2 FYNNEI. The CDR3 runs to 15 residues.

The chain employs TRBV20-1 and TRBJ2-3; 8 bases are shared with TRBD2. The CDR3 covers 15 residues. V dropped 1 base and J dropped 2; count of bases not matched to a gene: 5. Germline V gene sequence: CDR1 DFQATT, CDR2 SNEGSKA (reference sequence). The CDR3 DNA sequence: TGCAGTGCTAGAGGTGATAGCGGGGACACAGATACGCAGTATTTT. Amino acid sequence: CSARGDSGDTDTQYF.

On this clonotype: An end of the junction differs from the germline gene, which may be a read error. The chain is built from TRBV7-2 and TRBJ2-5, with D perhaps TRBD1 or TRBD2 (6 bases each). Germline V CDR1 and CDR2: SGHTA, FQGNSA. The CDR3 loop spans 14 amino acids. The CDR3 nucleotides are TGTGCCGGCAGCTTAGTTAGGGGGGCGGAGACCCAGTACTTC. The encoded protein is CAGSLVRGAETQYF.

This clonotype was counted between two and nine times. The gene calls are TRBV29-1 and TRBJ1-6; possibly TRBD1 for D (5 bases). The CDR3 runs to 13 residues. V gave up 4 bases and J gave up 3 bases, with 7 bases separating them. Germline values: CDR1 SQVTM, CDR2 ANQGSEA. CDR3 nucleotide sequence: TGCAGCGTTGCCGGGGGCTATAATTCACCCCTCCACTTT. Its protein product is CSVAGGYNSPLHF.

This clonotype has just a few counts. The rearrangement uses TRBV21-1 and TRBJ1-4; the table's TRBD1 call for D was not verified on the DNA. TRBV21-1 corresponds to a pseudogene. There are 15 residues in the CDR3. The chain's CDR3 is CASSNPDRVFEKLFF. CDR3 nucleotides: TGTGCCAGCAGCAATCCGGACAGGGTCTTTGAAAAACTGTTTTTT.

The rearrangement joins TRBV7-2 to TRBJ2-7; the D is unclear. Trimming cost V 2 bases and J 2 bases, with 10 bases left between them. Germline V gene lookup returns CDR1 SGHTA and CDR2 FQGNSA. The CDR3 is made up of 14 amino acids. The CDR3 spells CASSLPGSPYEQYF. The DNA of the CDR3 is TGTGCCAGCAGCTTACCTGGGTCACCCTACGAGCAGTACTTC.

This clonotype showed up just a few times. The chain carries TRBV24-1 and TRBJ2-5; 10 positions agree with TRBD1. This CDR3 has 17 residues. The junction had 8 bases not matched to a gene; V was cut back by 0 bases and J by 5 bases. Germline loops: CDR1 KGHDR, CDR2 SFDVKD. The CDR3 loop is CATSDLKTGTGVETQYF. CDR3 DNA sequence: TGTGCCACCAGTGATTTGAAGACCGGGACAGGGGTGGAGACCCAGTACTTC.

The chain employs TRBV6-5 and TRBJ2-4, with TRBD2 as a possible D gene (7 bases). Germline V gene data show CDR1 as MNHEY and CDR2 as SVGAGI. V was clipped by 6 bases and J by 4 bases, with 16 bases between them. The CDR3 spans 15 residues. DNA of the CDR3: TGTGCCAGCAGGCCCGGGGGGCTTGGGAAAAACATTCAGTACTTC. Encoded protein: CASRPGGLGKNIQYF.

This clonotype was recorded many times. V is TRBV4-3 and J is TRBJ1-1; D is unresolved. Germline-derived CDR1 and CDR2 are LGHNA and YSLEER. The CDR3 sequence is 13 residues long. V lost 0 bases and J 8 bases, leaving 10 bases between the germline ends. CDR3 loop: CASSQDSGQEAFF. The CDR3 DNA follows: TGCGCCAGCAGCCAAGATTCCGGCCAAGAAGCTTTCTTT.

The rearrangement joins TRBV7-9 to TRBJ2-5, with TRBD2 identical over 10 bases. The DNA end is more similar to TRBJ2-7, so the J call may be wrong. Germline CDR1 is SEHNR and CDR2 is FQNEAQ (reference sequence). The CDR3 is 15 residues long. The CDR3 nucleotides read TGTGCCAGCAGCACTAGCGGGGAAAGCTCCTACGAGCAGTACTTC. Its protein product is CASSTSGESSYEQYF.

This clonotype was seen a few times. The chain uses TRBV5-4 and TRBJ2-5; D possibly corresponds to TRBD1 (6 bases). V lost 2 bases to trimming and J lost 5 bases, with 13 bases between them. The CDR3 consists of 14 residues. The germline gives CDR1 SGHNT, CDR2 YYREEE (reference sequence). CDR3 nucleotides: TGTGCCAGCAGCTTTATGGGGGCCAGGGAGACCCAGTACTTC. Its translation: CASSFMGARETQYF.

V is TRBV5-1 and J is TRBJ2-2; 7 bases are a match to TRBD2. Per the germline V gene, CDR1 is SGHRS and CDR2 is YFSETQ. After removal of 4 bases from V and 7 bases from J, the junction contained 4 bases not matched to a gene. This CDR3 has 13 amino acids. CDR3 sequence reads: CASSHRGDGELFF. In DNA form, the CDR3 reads TGCGCCAGCAGCCATCGGGGGGACGGGGAGCTGTTTTTT. Combining the CDR3 with reference TRBV5-1 and TRBJ2-2 gives the whole variable domain KAGVTQTPRYLIKTRGQQVTLSCSPISGHRSVSWYQQTPGQGLQFLFEYFSETQRNKGNFPGRFSGRQFSNSRSEMNVSTLELGDSALYLCASSHRGDGELFFGEGSRLTVL.

This clonotype was recorded a few times. This chain connects TRBV12-3 or TRBV12-4 to TRBJ2-1; TRBD2 agrees at 13 bases. This CDR3 is 15 amino acids long. Trimming took 2 bases from V and 7 from J; bases not matched to a gene: 2. As DNA, the CDR3 is TGTGCCAGCAGTTTAACTAGCGGGGGGGTGAATGAGCAGTTCTTC. Residues: CASSLTSGGVNEQFF.